This TCR beta chain came from a study of blood T cell repertoires in COVID-19. Germline loops: CDR1 MDHEN, CDR2 SYDVKM. There are 16 residues in the CDR3. With V trimmed by 4 bases and J by 1 base, 9 bases remained unmatched. In Cohort 3, a recovered donor had either two negative PCRs, clearance, or symptom resolution. This table comes from immunoSEQ multiplex PCR, and its TCRdb copy is limited to in-frame clones, with some not included. The sample lists about 250,000 clones; 80% to 90% were seen once. The sample was PBMCs or T cells enriched from blood (not recorded which). The chain is built from TRBV28 and TRBJ1-1, with TRBD1 matching over 7 bases. This TCR was sampled from a man aged 40-49 years who had recovered from COVID-19. CDR3 DNA: TGTGCCAGCAGTTCTCAGACCGGGACAGAGAACACTGAAGCTTTCTTT. It encodes CASSSQTGTENTEAFF.